These 3 T cell receptor beta chains were all obtained from the same sample, sequenced in a study of T cell changes during pregnancy in multiple sclerosis. Sequencing was performed with immunoSEQ multiplex PCR; in TCRdb, only in-frame clones are kept and a portion is missing. The table shows some 49,000 clones, with around 91% occurring only once. The source was CD4+ T cells from peripheral blood mononuclear cells, collected in the second trimester of pregnancy. The receptor set was obtained from a female donor in good health, enrolled as a control in a pregnancy study.

The rearrangement joins TRBV4-2 to TRBJ2-7; D may be TRBD2 (5 bases). Per germline, CDR1 LGHNA and CDR2 YNFKEQ. This CDR3 is 14 amino acids long. The V end lost 4 bases, the J end lost 4 bases, and 14 bases lay between the germline ends. In DNA form, the CDR3 reads TGTGCCAGCAGCCCCGGGGTTCAACATTACGAGCAGTACTTC. It translates to CASSPGVQHYEQYF.

J is TRBJ1-3 and V is TRBV11-3; the D gene is possibly TRBD1 (5 bases). V was cut by 4 bases and J by 4 bases, with 17 bases left in between. Germline-derived CDR1 and CDR2 are SGHNT and YENEEA. This CDR3 has 16 amino acids. CDR3 bases: TGTGCCAGCAGCTCGCGGGACGACGGTACGGGAAACACCATATATTTT. Its translation is CASSSRDDGTGNTIYF.

The gene calls are TRBV5-1 and TRBJ1-2, with TRBD1 matching 9 bases. Per the germline V gene, CDR1 is SGHRS and CDR2 is YFSETQ. J lost 2 bases, V lost 3 bases, and 2 bases had no gene match. The CDR3 length is 14 residues. CDR3 DNA: TGCGCCAGCAGCTCCGGGACAGGGAACTATGGCTACACCTTC. This sequence encodes CASSSGTGNYGYTF.